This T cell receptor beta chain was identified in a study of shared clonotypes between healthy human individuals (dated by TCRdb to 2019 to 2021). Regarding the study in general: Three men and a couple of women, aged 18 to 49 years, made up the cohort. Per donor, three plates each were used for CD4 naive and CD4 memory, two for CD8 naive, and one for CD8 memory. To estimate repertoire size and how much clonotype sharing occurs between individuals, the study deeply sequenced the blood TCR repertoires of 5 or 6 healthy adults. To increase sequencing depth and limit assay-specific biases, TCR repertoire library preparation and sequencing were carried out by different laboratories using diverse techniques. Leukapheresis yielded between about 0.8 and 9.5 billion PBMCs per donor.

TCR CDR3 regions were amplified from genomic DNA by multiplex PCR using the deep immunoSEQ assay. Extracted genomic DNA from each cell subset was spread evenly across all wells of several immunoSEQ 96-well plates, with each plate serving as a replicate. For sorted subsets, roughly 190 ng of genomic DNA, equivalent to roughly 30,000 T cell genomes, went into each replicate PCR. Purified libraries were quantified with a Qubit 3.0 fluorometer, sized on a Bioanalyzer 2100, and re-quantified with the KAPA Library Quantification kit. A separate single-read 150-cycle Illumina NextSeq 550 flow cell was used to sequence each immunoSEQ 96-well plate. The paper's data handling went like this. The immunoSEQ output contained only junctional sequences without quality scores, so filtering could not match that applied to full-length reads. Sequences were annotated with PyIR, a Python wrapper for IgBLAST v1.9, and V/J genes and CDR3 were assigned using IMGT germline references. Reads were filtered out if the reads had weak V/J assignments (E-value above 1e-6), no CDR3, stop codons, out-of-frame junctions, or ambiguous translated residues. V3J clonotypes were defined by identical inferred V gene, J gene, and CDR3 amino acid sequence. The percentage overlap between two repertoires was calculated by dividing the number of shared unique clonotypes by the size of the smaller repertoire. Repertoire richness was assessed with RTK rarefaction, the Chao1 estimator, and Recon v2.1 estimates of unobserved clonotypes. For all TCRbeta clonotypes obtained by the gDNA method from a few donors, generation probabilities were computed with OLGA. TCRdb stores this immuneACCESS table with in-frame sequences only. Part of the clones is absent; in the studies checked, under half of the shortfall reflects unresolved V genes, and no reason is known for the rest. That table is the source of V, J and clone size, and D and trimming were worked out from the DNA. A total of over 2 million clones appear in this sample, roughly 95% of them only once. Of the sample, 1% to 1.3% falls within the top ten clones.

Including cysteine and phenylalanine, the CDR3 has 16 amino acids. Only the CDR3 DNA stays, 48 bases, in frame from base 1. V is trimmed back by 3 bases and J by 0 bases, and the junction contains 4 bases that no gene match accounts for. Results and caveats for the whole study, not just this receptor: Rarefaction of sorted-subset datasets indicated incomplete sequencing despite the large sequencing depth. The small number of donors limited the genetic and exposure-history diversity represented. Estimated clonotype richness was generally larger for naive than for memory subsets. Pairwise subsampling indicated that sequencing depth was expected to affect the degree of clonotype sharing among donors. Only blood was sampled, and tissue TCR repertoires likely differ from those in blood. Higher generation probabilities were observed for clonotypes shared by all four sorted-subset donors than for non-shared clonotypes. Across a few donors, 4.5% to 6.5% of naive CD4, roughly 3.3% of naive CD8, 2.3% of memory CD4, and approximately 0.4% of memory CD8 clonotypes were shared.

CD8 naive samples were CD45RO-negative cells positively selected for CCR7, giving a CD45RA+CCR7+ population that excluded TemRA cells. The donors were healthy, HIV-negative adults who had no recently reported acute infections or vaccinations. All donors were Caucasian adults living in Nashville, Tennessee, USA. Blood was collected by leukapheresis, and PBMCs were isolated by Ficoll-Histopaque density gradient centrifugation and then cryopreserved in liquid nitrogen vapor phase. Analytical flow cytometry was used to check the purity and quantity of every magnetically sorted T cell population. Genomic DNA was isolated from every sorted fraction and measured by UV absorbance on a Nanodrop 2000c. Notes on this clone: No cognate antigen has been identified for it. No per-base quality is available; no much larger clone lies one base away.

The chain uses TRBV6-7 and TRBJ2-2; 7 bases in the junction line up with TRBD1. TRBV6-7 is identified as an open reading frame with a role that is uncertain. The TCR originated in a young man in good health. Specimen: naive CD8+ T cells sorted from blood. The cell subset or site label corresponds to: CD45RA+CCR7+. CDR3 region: CASSYLGQTNTGELFF. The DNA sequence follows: TGTGCCAGCAGTTATCTGGGACAGACGAACACCGGGGAGCTGTTTTTT.